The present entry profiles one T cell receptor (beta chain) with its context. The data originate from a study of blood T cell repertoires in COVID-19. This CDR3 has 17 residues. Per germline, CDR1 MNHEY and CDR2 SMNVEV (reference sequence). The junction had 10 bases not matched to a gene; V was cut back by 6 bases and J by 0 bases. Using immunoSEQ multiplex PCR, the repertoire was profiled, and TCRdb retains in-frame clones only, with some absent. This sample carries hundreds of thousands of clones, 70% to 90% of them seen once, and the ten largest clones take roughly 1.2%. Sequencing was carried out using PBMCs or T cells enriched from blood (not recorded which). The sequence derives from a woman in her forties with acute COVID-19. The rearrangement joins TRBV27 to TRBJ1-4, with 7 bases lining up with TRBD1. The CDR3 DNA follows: TGTGCCAGCAGAACAGGACAGGAAGAACCAACTAATGAAAAACTGTTTTTT. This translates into CASRTGQEEPTNEKLFF.